The present T cell receptor (beta chain) was sequenced within a study of shared clonotypes between healthy human individuals (dated by TCRdb to the early 2020s). About the full investigation: Two women and a few men aged 18 to 49 years were included in the cohort. For each donor, three plates each were used for CD4 naive and CD4 memory, two plates were used for CD8 naive, and one plate was used for CD8 memory. To estimate repertoire size and how much clonotype sharing occurs between individuals, the study deeply sequenced the blood TCR repertoires of about 5 healthy adults. Libraries were prepared and TCR repertoires were sequenced by different laboratories using diverse techniques, in order to increase sequencing depth and limit assay-specific biases. Each donor's leukapheresis produced roughly between roughly 0.85 and 9 billion PBMCs.

The CDR3, from cysteine to phenylalanine, totals 15 residues. Of all the DNA, just the CDR3 is kept, 45 bases in frame from base 1. Compared with germline, V lacks 2 bases and J lacks 8 bases; bases without a gene match: 9. Via the germline V gene, CDR1 is SGDLS and CDR2 YYNGEE. The donors were healthy, HIV-negative adults with no recently reported acute infections or vaccinations. Every donor was a Caucasian adult living in Nashville, Tennessee, USA. CD4+ T cells were enriched through magnetic negative selection, after which naive cells were positively selected on CD45RA and the remaining negative fraction served as the memory subset. After blood collection by leukapheresis, PBMCs were isolated using Ficoll-Histopaque density gradient centrifugation and then cryopreserved in the vapor phase of liquid nitrogen. Analytical flow cytometry was used to check the purity and quantity of every magnetically sorted T cell population. Each sorted fraction had its genomic DNA isolated and then quantified by UV absorbance on a Nanodrop 2000c.

With regard to this clone: It has no known antigen specificity. No much larger clone is present one base from it, and per-base qualities are unavailable.

Using the deep immunoSEQ assay, multiplex PCR amplified TCR CDR3 regions from genomic DNA. Extracted genomic DNA from each cell subset was distributed evenly across all wells of several immunoSEQ 96-well plates, and each plate was treated as a replicate. Each replicate PCR for sorted subsets received approximately 220 ng genomic DNA, equal to tens of thousands of T cell genomes. The purified libraries were quantified using a Qubit 3.0 fluorometer, sized with a Bioanalyzer 2100, and then quantified again using the KAPA Library Quantification kit. A separate single-read 150-cycle Illumina NextSeq 550 flow cell was used to sequence each immunoSEQ 96-well plate. The authors processed their data as follows. Because the immunoSEQ output held only junctional sequences and lacked quality scores, the filtering could not match the filtering applied to full-length reads. To assign V/J genes and CDR3, sequences were annotated using PyIR, a Python wrapper for IgBLAST v1.9, with IMGT germline references. Any read was removed if the V/J assignment was weak (E-value above 1e-6), the CDR3 was missing, or the read contained stop codons, out-of-frame junctions, or ambiguous translated residues. A V3J clonotype was defined by an identical inferred V gene, J gene, and CDR3 amino acid sequence. Percentage overlap between repertoires was calculated by dividing the number of shared unique clonotypes by the size of the smaller repertoire. Three approaches were used to assess repertoire richness: RTK rarefaction, the Chao1 estimator, and Recon v2.1 estimates of unobserved clonotypes. Generation probabilities for all TCRbeta clonotypes obtained by the gDNA method from a handful of donors were computed using OLGA. In its TCRdb copy, this immuneACCESS table keeps in-frame sequences only and misses some clones. Where compared with another copy, unresolved V genes explain less than half of these, and the others have no known cause. The V and J calls and the clone size are those of that table, but D and trimming were determined from the DNA. The sample profile shows more than 1.2 million clones; less than 99% of them were found once. In total, the top ten clones hold 0.36% of the sample.

Here is what the overall study found, with its caveats: Across a few donors, approximately 5% of naive CD4, around 3.5% of naive CD8, 2.3% of memory CD4, and over 0.35% of memory CD8 clonotypes were shared. Rarefaction of sorted-subset datasets indicated incomplete sequencing despite the large sequencing depth. The genetic and exposure-history diversity represented was limited by the small number of donors. Higher generation probabilities were observed for clonotypes shared by all four sorted-subset donors than for non-shared clonotypes. Sampling was limited to blood, and TCR repertoires in tissue likely differ from TCR repertoires in blood. Based on pairwise subsampling, the degree of clonotype sharing among donors was expected to be affected by sequencing depth. Naive subsets generally had larger estimated clonotype richness than memory subsets.

Sequencing was carried out using naive CD4+ T cells sorted from blood. The cell subset or site label on this specimen signifies: CD45RA+ positively selected. Recombination linked TRBV9 to TRBJ1-4; TRBD1 aligns with 7 central bases. This clonotype was sampled from a man younger than 45 in good health. The nucleotide sequence is given as TGTGCCAGCAGCGTCTGGACAGGTGTGAACGAAAAACTGTTTTTT. This translates into CASSVWTGVNEKLFF.